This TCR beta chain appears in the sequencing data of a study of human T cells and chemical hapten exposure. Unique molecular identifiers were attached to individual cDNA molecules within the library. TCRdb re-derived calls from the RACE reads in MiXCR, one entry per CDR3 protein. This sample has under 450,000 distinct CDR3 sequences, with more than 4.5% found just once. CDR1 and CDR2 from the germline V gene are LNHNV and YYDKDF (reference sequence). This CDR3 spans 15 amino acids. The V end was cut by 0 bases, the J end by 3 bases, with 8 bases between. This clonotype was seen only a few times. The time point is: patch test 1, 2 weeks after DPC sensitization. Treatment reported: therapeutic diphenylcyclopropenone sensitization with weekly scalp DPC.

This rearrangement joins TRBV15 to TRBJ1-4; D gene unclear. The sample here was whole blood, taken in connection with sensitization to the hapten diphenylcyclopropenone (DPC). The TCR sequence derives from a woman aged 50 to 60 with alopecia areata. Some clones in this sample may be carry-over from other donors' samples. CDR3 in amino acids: CATSRDLGSNEKLFF. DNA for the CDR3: TGTGCCACCAGCAGAGATTTAGGTTCTAATGAAAAACTGTTTTTT.